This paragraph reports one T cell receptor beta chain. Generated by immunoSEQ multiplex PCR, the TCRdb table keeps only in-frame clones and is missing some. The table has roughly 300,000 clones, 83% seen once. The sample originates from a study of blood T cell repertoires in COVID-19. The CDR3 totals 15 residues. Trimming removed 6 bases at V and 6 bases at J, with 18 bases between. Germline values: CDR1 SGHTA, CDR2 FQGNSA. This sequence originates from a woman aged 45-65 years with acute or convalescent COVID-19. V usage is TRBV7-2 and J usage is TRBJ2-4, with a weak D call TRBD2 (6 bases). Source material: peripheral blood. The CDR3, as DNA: TGTGCCAGCAGTCCCCGGGAGCGAGTAGTAAACATTCAGTACTTC. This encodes CASSPRERVVNIQYF.